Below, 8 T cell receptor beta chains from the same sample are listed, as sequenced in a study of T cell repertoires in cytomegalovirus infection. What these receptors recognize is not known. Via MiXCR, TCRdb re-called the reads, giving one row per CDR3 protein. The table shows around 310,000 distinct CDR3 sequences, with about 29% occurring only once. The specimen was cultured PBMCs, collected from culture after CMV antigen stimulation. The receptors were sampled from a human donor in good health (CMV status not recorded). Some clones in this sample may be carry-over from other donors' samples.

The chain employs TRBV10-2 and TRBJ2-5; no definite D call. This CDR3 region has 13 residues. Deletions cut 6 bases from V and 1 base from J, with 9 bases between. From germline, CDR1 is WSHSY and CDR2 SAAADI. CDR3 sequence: CASRAAGQETQYF. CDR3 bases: TGCGCCAGCAGGGCCGCCGGCCAAGAGACCCAGTACTTC.

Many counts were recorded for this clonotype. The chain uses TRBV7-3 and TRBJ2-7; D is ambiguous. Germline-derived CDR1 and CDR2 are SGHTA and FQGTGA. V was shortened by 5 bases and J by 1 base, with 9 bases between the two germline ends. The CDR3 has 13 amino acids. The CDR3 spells CASSPGGSYEQYF. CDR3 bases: TGTGCCAGCAGCCCAGGTGGGTCCTACGAGCAGTACTTC.

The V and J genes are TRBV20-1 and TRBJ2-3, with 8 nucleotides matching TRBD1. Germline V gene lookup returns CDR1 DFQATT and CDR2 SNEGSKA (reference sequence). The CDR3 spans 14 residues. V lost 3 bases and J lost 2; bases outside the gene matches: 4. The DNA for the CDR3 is TGCAGTGCTAGGACGGGACAGGACACAGATACGCAGTATTTT. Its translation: CSARTGQDTDTQYF.

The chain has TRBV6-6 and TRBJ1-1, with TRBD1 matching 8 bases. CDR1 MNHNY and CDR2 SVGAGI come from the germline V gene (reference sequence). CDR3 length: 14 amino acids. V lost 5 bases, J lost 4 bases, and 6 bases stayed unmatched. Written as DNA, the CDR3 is TGTGCCAGCAGTGGACAGGGAAGGAGCACTGAAGCTTTCTTT. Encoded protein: CASSGQGRSTEAFF.

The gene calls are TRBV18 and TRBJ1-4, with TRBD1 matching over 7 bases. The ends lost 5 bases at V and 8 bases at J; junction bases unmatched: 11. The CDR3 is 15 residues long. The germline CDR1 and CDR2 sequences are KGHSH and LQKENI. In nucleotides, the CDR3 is TGTGCCAGCTCATCGATAACTGGGACAGACGAAAAACTGTTTTTT. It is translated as CASSSITGTDEKLFF.

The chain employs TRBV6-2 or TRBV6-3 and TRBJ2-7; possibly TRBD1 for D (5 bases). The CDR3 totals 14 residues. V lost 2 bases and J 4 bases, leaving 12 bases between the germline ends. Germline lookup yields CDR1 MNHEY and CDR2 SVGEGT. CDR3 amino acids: CASSYPGQGYEQYF. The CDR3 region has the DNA TGTGCCAGCAGTTACCCAGGGCAGGGTTACGAGCAGTACTTC.

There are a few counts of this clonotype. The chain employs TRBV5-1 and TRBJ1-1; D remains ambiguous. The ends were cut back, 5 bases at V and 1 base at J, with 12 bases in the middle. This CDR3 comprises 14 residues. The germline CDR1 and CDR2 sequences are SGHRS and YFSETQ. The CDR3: CASRWVLENTEAFF. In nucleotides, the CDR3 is TGCGCCAGCAGGTGGGTTTTGGAGAACACTGAAGCTTTCTTT. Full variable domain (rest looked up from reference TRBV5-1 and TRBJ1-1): KAGVTQTPRYLIKTRGQQVTLSCSPISGHRSVSWYQQTPGQGLQFLFEYFSETQRNKGNFPGRFSGRQFSNSRSEMNVSTLELGDSALYLCASRWVLENTEAFFGQGTRLTVV.

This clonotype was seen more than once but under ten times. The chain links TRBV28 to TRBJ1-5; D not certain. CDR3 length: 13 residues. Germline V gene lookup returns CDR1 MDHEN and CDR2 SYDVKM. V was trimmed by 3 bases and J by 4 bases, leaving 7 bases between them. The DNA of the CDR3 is TGTGCCAGCAGTTTTCTTGGGAATCAGCCCCAGCATTTT. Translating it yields CASSFLGNQPQHF.